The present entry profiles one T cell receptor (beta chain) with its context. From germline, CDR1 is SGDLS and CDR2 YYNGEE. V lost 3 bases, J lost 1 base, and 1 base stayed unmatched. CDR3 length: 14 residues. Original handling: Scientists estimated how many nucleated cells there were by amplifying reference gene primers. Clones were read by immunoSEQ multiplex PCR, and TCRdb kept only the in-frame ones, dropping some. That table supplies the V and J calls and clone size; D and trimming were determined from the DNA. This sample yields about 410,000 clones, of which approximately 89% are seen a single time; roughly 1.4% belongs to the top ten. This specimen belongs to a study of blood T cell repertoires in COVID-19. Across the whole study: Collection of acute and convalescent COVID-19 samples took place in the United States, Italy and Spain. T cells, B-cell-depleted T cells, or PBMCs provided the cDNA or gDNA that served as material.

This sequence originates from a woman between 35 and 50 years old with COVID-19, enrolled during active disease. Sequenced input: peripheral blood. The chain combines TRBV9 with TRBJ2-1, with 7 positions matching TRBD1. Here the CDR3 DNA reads TGTGCCAGCAGCGAGGGACAGTCCTACAATGAGCAGTTCTTC. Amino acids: CASSEGQSYNEQFF.